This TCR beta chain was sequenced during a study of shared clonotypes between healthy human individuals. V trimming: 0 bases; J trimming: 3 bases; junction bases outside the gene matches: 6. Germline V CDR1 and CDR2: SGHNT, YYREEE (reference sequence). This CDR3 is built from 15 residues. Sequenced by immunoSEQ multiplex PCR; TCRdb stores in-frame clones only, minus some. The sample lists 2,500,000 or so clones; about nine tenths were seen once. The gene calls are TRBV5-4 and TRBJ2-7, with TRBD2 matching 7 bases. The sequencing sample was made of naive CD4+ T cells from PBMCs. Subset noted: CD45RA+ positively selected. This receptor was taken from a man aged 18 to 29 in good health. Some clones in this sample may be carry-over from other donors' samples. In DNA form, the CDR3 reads TGTGCCAGCAGCTTGGTCCCTAGCGGTAACTACGAGCAGTACTTC. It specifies CASSLVPSGNYEQYF.